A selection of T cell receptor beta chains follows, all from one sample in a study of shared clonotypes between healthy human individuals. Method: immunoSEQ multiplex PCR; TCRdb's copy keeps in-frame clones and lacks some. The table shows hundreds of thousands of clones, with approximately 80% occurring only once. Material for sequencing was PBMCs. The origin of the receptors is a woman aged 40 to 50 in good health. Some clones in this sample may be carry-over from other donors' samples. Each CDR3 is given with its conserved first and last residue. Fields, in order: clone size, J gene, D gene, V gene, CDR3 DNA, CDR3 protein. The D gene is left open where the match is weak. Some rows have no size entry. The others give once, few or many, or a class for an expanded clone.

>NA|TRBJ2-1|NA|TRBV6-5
TGTGCCAGCAGTTACTGGCCACATGATGGGGGCGATGAGCAGTTCTTC
CASSYWPHDGGDEQFF
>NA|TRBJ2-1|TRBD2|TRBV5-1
TGCGCCAGCAGCCCTGGTGCGGGAGTTGCTGACAATGAGCAGTTCTTC
CASSPGAGVADNEQFF
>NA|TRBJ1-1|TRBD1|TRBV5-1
TGCGCCAGCAGCTGGGGACAGATGAACACTGAAGCTTTCTTT
CASSWGQMNTEAFF
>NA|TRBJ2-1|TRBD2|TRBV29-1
TGCAGCTTCGGGGGAGGGCGGTGGGATGAGCAGTTCTTC
CSFGGGRWDEQFF
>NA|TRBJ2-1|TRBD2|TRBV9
TGTGCCAGCAGCGCGAGCGGGAGGGGGAATGAGCAGTTCTTC
CASSASGRGNEQFF
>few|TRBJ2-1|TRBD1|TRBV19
TGTGCAACCGGGACAGGGGGCAATGAGCAGTTCTTC
CATGTGGNEQFF
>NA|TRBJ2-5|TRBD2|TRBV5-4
TGTGCCAGCAGCTTGGGTGCGGGAGGTAAAGAGACCCAGTACTTC
CASSLGAGGKETQYF
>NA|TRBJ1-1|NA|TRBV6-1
TGTGCCAGCAGGAGACAAGAAGCTTTCTTT
CASRRQEAFF
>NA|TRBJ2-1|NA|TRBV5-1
TGCGCCAGCAGCTTGGATGGACACATCTACAATGAGCAGTTCTTC
CASSLDGHIYNEQFF
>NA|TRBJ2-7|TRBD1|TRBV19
TGTGCCAGTAGTCGCGGACAGGGGGCGTTCGAGCAGTACTTC
CASSRGQGAFEQYF
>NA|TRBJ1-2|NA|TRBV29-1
TGCAGCGGGCGGGACACCAACTATGGCTACACCTTC
CSGRDTNYGYTF
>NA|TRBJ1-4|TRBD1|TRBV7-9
TGTGCCAGCAGCTTAGTCGGACAGGGAGATGAAAAACTGTTTTTT
CASSLVGQGDEKLFF
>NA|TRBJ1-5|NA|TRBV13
TGTGCCAGCAGCTCACCGACGCGGCAGCCCCAGCATTTT
CASSSPTRQPQHF
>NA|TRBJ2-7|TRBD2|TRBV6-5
TGTGCCAGCAGAATGGGCCGGGAGGCATCCTACGAGCAGTACTTC
CASRMGREASYEQYF
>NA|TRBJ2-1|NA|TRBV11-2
TGTGCCAGCAGCTTCGGACTTGACAATGAGCAGTTCTTC
CASSFGLDNEQFF
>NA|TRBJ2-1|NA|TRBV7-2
TGTGCCGCAGCTCCCAGTCCTGGTTACAATGAGCAGTTCTTC
CAAAPSPGYNEQFF
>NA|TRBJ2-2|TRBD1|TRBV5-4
TGTGCCAGCAGTCGGAACCAGGGGGTCAACACCGGGGAGCTGTTTTTT
CASSRNQGVNTGELFF
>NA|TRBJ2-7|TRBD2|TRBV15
TGTGCCACCAGCAGACAGACCCTAGCGGACGAGCAGTACTTC
CATSRQTLADEQYF
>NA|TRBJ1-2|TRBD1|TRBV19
TGTGCCAGTAGTATGGGGGACAGACGGGGCTACACCTTC
CASSMGDRRGYTF
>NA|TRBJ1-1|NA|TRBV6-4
TGTGCCAGCAGTCGGGACCCGAACACTGAAGCTTTCTTT
CASSRDPNTEAFF
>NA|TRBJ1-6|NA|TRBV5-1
TGCGCCAGCAGTCCGGGACACGGACTTTCACCCCTCCACTTT
CASSPGHGLSPLHF
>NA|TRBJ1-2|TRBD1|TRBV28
TGTGCCAGCAGTTTGGGGACAGGGGGCGCAGTAGGGGGCTACACCTTC
CASSLGTGGAVGGYTF
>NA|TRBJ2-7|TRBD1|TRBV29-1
TGCAGCGTTGCTACAGGGGCTCCCTACGAGCAGTACTTC
CSVATGAPYEQYF
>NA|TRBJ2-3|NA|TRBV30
TGTGCCTGGAGTGGAGGGAACACAGATACGCAGTATTTT
CAWSGGNTDTQYF